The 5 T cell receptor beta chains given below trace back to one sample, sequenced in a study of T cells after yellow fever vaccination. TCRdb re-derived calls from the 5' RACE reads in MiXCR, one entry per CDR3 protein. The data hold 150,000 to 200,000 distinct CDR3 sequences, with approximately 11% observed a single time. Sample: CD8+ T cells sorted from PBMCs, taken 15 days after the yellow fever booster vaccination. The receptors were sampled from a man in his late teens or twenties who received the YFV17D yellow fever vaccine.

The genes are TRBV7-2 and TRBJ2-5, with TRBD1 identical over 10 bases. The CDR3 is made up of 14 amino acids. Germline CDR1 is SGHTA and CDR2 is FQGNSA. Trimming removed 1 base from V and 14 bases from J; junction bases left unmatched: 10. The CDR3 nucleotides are TGTGCCAGCAGCTTAGGTCGCTTTTGGGACAGGGGTTACTTC. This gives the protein CASSLGRFWDRGYF.

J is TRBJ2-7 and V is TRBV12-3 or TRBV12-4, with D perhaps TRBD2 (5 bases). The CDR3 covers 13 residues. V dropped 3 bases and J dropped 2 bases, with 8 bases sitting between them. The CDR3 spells CASSFGDTYEQYF. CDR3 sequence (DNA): TGTGCCAGCAGTTTCGGGGATACCTACGAGCAGTACTTC.

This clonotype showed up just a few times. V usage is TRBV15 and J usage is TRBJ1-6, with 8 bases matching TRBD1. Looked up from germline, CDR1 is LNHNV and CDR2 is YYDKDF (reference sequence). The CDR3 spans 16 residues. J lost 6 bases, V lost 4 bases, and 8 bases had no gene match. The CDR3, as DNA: TGTGCCACCAGCACCACGTCGGACAGGGTTAATTCACCCCTCCACTTT. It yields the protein CATSTTSDRVNSPLHF.

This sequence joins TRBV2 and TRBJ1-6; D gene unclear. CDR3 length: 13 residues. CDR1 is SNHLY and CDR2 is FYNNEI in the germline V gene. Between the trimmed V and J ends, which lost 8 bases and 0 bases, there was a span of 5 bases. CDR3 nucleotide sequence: TGTGCCAGCTCAGGCTCCTATAATTCACCCCTCCACTTT. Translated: CASSGSYNSPLHF.

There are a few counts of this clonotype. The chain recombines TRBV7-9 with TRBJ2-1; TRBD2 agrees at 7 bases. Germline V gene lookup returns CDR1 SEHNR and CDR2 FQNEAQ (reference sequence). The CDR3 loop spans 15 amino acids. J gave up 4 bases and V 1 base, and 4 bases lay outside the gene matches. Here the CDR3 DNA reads TGTGCCAGCAGCTTAGGCTCTAGCGGATACAATGAGCAGTTCTTC. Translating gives CASSLGSSGYNEQFF.